The 6 T cell receptor beta chains below were found in one sample sequenced in a study of long-term antiretroviral therapy in people with HIV. Survey-level immunoSEQ v3.0 assays were run. Sequencing was performed with immunoSEQ multiplex PCR; in TCRdb, only in-frame clones are kept and a portion is missing. The sample gives about 17,000 clones, roughly 91% of which show up once; more than 7% is in the top ten. Sequenced material: unsorted PBMCs, taken 0.3 years after starting antiretroviral therapy. The source is a man in his fifties or sixties with HIV.

This clone was recorded only once. This chain links TRBV12-5 with TRBJ2-2; perhaps D is TRBD1 or TRBD2 (6 bases each). Germline V gene sequence: CDR1 LGHNT, CDR2 FRNRAP. The V and J ends lost 8 bases and 6 bases respectively, with 19 bases between them. The CDR3 is made up of 15 amino acids. CDR3 protein: CASRQGGQTPGELFF. The CDR3 nucleotides read TGTGCTAGTCGCCAAGGGGGGCAGACCCCCGGGGAGCTGTTTTTT.

This clone was counted a single time. This rearrangement joins TRBV6-5 to TRBJ2-5; 7 positions match TRBD2. V lost 6 bases and J lost 2; bases outside the gene matches: 6. The germline CDR1 and CDR2 sequences are MNHEY and SVGAGI. The CDR3 runs 14 residues. CDR3 sequence reads: CASRDLAEQETQYF. The CDR3, as DNA: TGTGCCAGCAGGGATCTAGCGGAGCAAGAGACCCAGTACTTC.

The chain links TRBV7-2 to TRBJ2-4; the match to TRBD2 covers 13 bases. After removal of 2 bases from V and 6 bases from J, the junction contained 7 bases not matched to a gene. In germline, CDR1 is SGHTA, CDR2 FQGNSA. The CDR3 is 17 residues long. CDR3 residues: CASSLRTSGRGGNIQYF. For the CDR3, the DNA is TGTGCCAGCAGCTTACGGACTAGCGGGAGAGGGGGAAACATTCAGTACTTC.

The chain couples TRBV7-5 to TRBJ1-2. TRBV7-5 is a pseudogene. CDR3 length equals 12 residues. The CDR3 DNA reads as TGTGTCAGAAGCCCTGGATCGTATGGCTACACCTTC. Residues: CVRSPGSYGYTF.

The gene calls are TRBV9 and TRBJ2-6; D unclear. This CDR3 region has 16 residues. Germline CDR1 SGDLS, CDR2 YYNGEE. Between the trimmed V and J ends, which lost 0 bases and 6 bases, there was a span of 13 bases. CDR3 protein: CASSVDISGEANVLTF. The CDR3, as DNA: TGTGCCAGCAGCGTAGATATCTCCGGTGAGGCCAACGTCCTGACTTTC. Supplemented by reference TRBV9 and TRBJ2-6, the full variable domain reads DSGVTQTPKHLITATGQRVTLRCSPRSGDLSVYWYQQSLDQGLQFLIQYYNGEERAKGNILERFSAQQFPDLHSELNLSSLELGDSALYFCASSVDISGEANVLTFGAGSRLTVL.

The rearrangement uses TRBV5-1 and TRBJ2-1; 7 bases are a match to TRBD2. This CDR3 is built from 15 residues. V was clipped by 1 base and J by 4 bases; unmatched bases: 5. The V gene's germline CDR1 is SGHRS and CDR2 YFSETQ. The CDR3 sequence: CASSLQGLTYNEQFF. For the CDR3, the DNA is TGCGCCAGCAGCTTGCAGGGACTAACTTACAATGAGCAGTTCTTC.